The next 30 T cell receptor beta chains were all read from a single sample in a study of cytomegalovirus exposure and HLA in healthy donors. PCR primers comprised 60 Vbeta and 13 Jbeta primers. The method was immunoSEQ multiplex PCR; TCRdb's version includes in-frame clones alone and lacks a portion of them. Of around 210,000 clones in the sample, roughly 78% were seen once. The sample consisted of PBMCs. The receptors originated from a boy between 10 and 17 years old in good health and CMV-seronegative.

Points on this clone: Distinct nucleotide sequences in the sample also encode this CDR3. The chain links TRBV18 to TRBJ1-1; D is ambiguous. The CDR3 totals 14 residues. V lost 3 bases, J lost 1 base, and 9 bases lay in between. Germline CDR1 reads KGHSH; CDR2 reads LQKENI. The chain's CDR3 is CASSPGRGNTEAFF. The CDR3 region has the DNA TGTGCCAGCTCACCCGGGAGAGGGAACACTGAAGCTTTCTTT.

V and J are TRBV9 and TRBJ2-6; 10 nucleotides match TRBD2. Trimming cost V 3 bases and J 1 base; bases outside gene matches: 7. Looked up from germline, CDR1 is SGDLS and CDR2 is YYNGEE. The CDR3 sequence is 18 residues long. This CDR3 reads CASSAVPGLASGANVLTF. The CDR3 DNA sequence: TGTGCCAGCAGCGCCGTACCGGGACTAGCGTCTGGGGCCAACGTCCTGACTTTC.

This clone was counted only a few times. The genes are TRBV6-6 and TRBJ2-1; 7 bases map to TRBD1. Germline V gene lookup returns CDR1 MNHNY and CDR2 SVGAGI (reference sequence). This CDR3 contains 14 residues. V dropped 6 bases and J dropped 9; count of bases not matched to a gene: 11. The CDR3 region is CASRRGQEDREQFF. CDR3 nucleotide sequence: TGTGCCAGCAGGAGAGGACAGGAGGACCGTGAGCAGTTCTTC.

This chain uses TRBV6-5 with TRBJ1-2; no definite D call. Deletions cut 2 bases from V and 7 bases from J, with 11 bases between. From germline, CDR1 is MNHEY and CDR2 SVGAGI. The CDR3 has 13 amino acids. CDR3 DNA sequence: TGTGCCAGCAGTTACGGAGGGAGTCGTGGCTACACCTTC. This gives the protein CASSYGGSRGYTF.

The chain recombines TRBV6-5 with TRBJ1-1, with 8 nucleotides matching TRBD1. Germline loops: CDR1 MNHEY, CDR2 SVGAGI. The V and J ends lost 6 bases and 7 bases, in that order; junction bases with no gene match: 10. CDR3 length: 14 residues. DNA of the CDR3: TGTGCCAGCAGGGTGACAGGGGCGATGGGTGAAGCTTTCTTT. Translated: CASRVTGAMGEAFF.

The V call is TRBV11-3, the J call TRBJ2-5, with D perhaps TRBD2 (7 bases). TRBJ2-7 explains the end of the DNA better; the J call may be wrong. The CDR3 runs to 14 residues. Germline V gene data show CDR1 as SGHNT and CDR2 as YENEEA. CDR3 sequence reads: CASASRGGAYEQYF. As DNA, the CDR3 is TGTGCCAGCGCATCCCGCGGGGGCGCCTACGAGCAGTACTTC.

The gene calls are TRBV6-6 and TRBJ1-1, with a weak D call TRBD1 (6 bases). In germline, CDR1 is MNHNY, CDR2 SVGAGI (reference sequence). The CDR3 is 13 amino acids. V was cut by 7 bases and J by 4 bases, with 13 bases left in between. CDR3 loop: CASNLDRLTEAFF. In nucleotides, the CDR3 is TGTGCCAGCAACTTAGACAGGCTCACTGAAGCTTTCTTT.

The V call is TRBV5-1, the J call TRBJ1-1, with 9 bases that match TRBD1. The germline gives CDR1 SGHRS, CDR2 YFSETQ. V shed 0 bases, J shed 4 bases, and the junction held 4 bases outside the gene matches. The CDR3 totals 15 residues. The CDR3 nucleotides are TGCGCCAGCAGCTTGGGGGTGACAGGGGGCACTGAAGCTTTCTTT. This gives the protein CASSLGVTGGTEAFF.

The rearrangement uses TRBV29-1 and TRBJ2-3, with 10 bases aligning to TRBD2. This CDR3 region has 15 residues. CDR1 SQVTM and CDR2 ANQGSEA come from the germline V gene. V dropped 4 bases and J dropped 5; count of bases not matched to a gene: 9. The CDR3 is CSVALAGVLGDTQYF. CDR3 in DNA: TGCAGCGTTGCGCTAGCGGGAGTGCTCGGAGATACGCAGTATTTT.

V and J are TRBV6-1 and TRBJ2-3, with D maybe TRBD2 (6 bases). V was shortened by 7 bases and J by 3 bases, with 17 bases between the two germline ends. Per germline, CDR1 MNHNS and CDR2 SASEGT. This CDR3 comprises 15 residues. CDR3 in amino acids: CASTGVGGGTDTQYF. In DNA form, the CDR3 reads TGTGCCAGCACGGGAGTCGGAGGTGGTACAGATACGCAGTATTTT.

This clone was counted once. V gene TRBV6-5 combines with J gene TRBJ2-3; D might be TRBD2 (5 bases). Per the germline V gene, CDR1 is MNHEY and CDR2 is SVGAGI. The germline V and J ends were trimmed by 5 bases and 1 base, with 13 bases remaining between them. This CDR3 contains 15 residues. DNA of the CDR3: TGTGCCAGCAGTCACCCGACTACGGGCACAGATACGCAGTATTTT. Amino acid sequence: CASSHPTTGTDTQYF.

The CDR3 reads CASRLGGTGHQPQHF. For the CDR3, the DNA is TGTGCCAGCAGGCTTGGGGGGACAGGGCATCAGCCCCAGCATTTT. The chain has TRBV7-2 and TRBJ1-5; 9 bases line up with TRBD1. The V gene's germline CDR1 is SGHTA and CDR2 FQGNSA. The V and J ends lost 6 bases and 5 bases, in that order; junction bases with no gene match: 8. This CDR3 has 15 residues.

The rearrangement uses TRBV19 and TRBJ1-4, with D uncertain. V lost 9 bases to trimming and J lost 3 bases, with 11 bases between them. The germline CDR1 and CDR2 sequences are LNHDA and SQIVND (reference sequence). CDR3 length: 13 residues. Written as DNA, the CDR3 is TGTGCCAGCAGAAGACTGGCTAATGAAAAACTGTTTTTT. This gives the protein CASRRLANEKLFF. The full variable domain, its missing parts supplied by reference TRBV19 and TRBJ1-4, is DGGITQSPKYLFRKEGQNVTLSCEQNLNHDAMYWYRQDPGQGLRLIYYSQIVNDFQKGDIAEGYSVSREKKESFPLTVTSAQKNPTAFYLCASRRLANEKLFFGSGTQLSVL.

The genes are TRBV19 and TRBJ1-3; D unclear. CDR3 length: 13 amino acids. Trimming took 7 bases from V and 3 from J, leaving 10 bases between them. Germline V gives CDR1 LNHDA, CDR2 SQIVND (reference sequence). CDR3 nucleotide sequence: TGTGCCAGTAACGAGGGTGGTGGAAACACCATATATTTT. Amino acids: CASNEGGGNTIYF.

The gene calls are TRBV2 and TRBJ1-5; 7 bases agree with TRBD1. The CDR3 sequence is 13 residues long. The germline gives CDR1 SNHLY, CDR2 FYNNEI. The J segment lost 4 bases and the V segment lost 6 bases, leaving 3 bases of the junction unmatched. The CDR3 here is CASRPTGNQPQHF. In nucleotides, the CDR3 is TGTGCCAGCAGACCGACAGGGAATCAGCCCCAGCATTTT.

CDR3 DNA sequence: TGTGCCAGCAGCTTGGGGGGGGGAAACCAAGAGACCCAGTACTTC. Protein sequence: CASSLGGGNQETQYF. The chain combines TRBV5-4 with TRBJ2-5, with 7 bases that match TRBD2. Trimming at V came to 0 bases and at J to 0 bases, leaving 2 bases not matched to a gene. This CDR3 contains 15 residues. Germline values: CDR1 SGHNT, CDR2 YYREEE (reference sequence).

This clone was recorded only once. This chain uses TRBV29-1 with TRBJ1-1; D remains unclear. There are 12 residues in the CDR3. From germline, CDR1 is SQVTM and CDR2 ANQGSEA. The germline V and J ends were trimmed by 5 bases and 5 bases, with 12 bases remaining between them. The DNA of the CDR3 is TGCAGCGTTAGGCCGCAGCGGACTGAAGCTTTCTTT. Its protein product is CSVRPQRTEAFF.

This chain joins TRBV13 and TRBJ2-7; tentatively, D is TRBD2 (6 bases). V was cut by 5 bases and J by 3 bases, with 20 bases left in between. CDR3 length equals 16 residues. Per germline, CDR1 PRHDT and CDR2 FYEKMQ (reference sequence). In nucleotides, the CDR3 is TGTGCCAGCAGCCCTGGACTACGGGGAGCTAACTACGAGCAGTACTTC. The encoded protein is CASSPGLRGANYEQYF.

The genes are TRBV11-2 and TRBJ2-2; D not certain. Germline loops: CDR1 SGHAT, CDR2 FQNNGV. With 5 bases removed from V and 6 bases from J, the gap between germline ends came to 10 bases. The CDR3 totals 13 residues. The CDR3 loop reads CASSPIISGELFF. The CDR3 DNA is TGTGCCAGCAGCCCTATAATTTCCGGGGAGCTGTTTTTT.

The V and J genes are TRBV28 and TRBJ2-7; weak D call: TRBD2 (5 bases). Trimming shortened V by 4 bases and J by 5 bases, and 24 bases separated the two germline ends. Germline V gives CDR1 MDHEN, CDR2 SYDVKM. The CDR3 is made up of 17 amino acids. The CDR3 DNA reads as TGTGCCAGCAGTTCCCCCACCCTACGGACGAGGGTGGACGAGCAGTACTTC. It is translated as CASSSPTLRTRVDEQYF.

This clone was detected only a few times. The chain is built from TRBV30 and TRBJ2-1, with D maybe TRBD1 (6 bases). The V gene's germline CDR1 is GTSNPN and CDR2 SVGIG (reference sequence). The germline V and J ends were trimmed by 3 bases and 7 bases, with 10 bases remaining between them. The CDR3 is 12 residues long. CDR3 in amino acids: CAWSVQGNEQFF. The CDR3 bases are TGTGCCTGGAGCGTACAGGGAAATGAGCAGTTCTTC.

This chain links TRBV27 with TRBJ2-2, with 8 bases that match TRBD2. Unmatched junction bases numbered 8, after V lost 3 bases and J lost 5 bases. CDR3 length: 16 amino acids. Germline CDR1 and CDR2: MNHEY and SMNVEV (reference sequence). The CDR3 region is CASSLGAGVGTGELFF. CDR3 nucleotide sequence: TGTGCCAGCAGTTTGGGAGCGGGAGTCGGTACCGGGGAGCTGTTTTTT.

This chain uses TRBV11-3 with TRBJ1-2, with no clear D. Germline-derived CDR1 and CDR2 are SGHNT and YENEEA. The CDR3 runs 15 residues. Trimming stripped 0 bases from V and 3 bases from J, with 11 bases between. Here the CDR3 reads CASSLDEGSYYGYTF. DNA of the CDR3: TGTGCCAGCAGCTTAGATGAGGGCAGTTACTATGGCTACACCTTC. Full variable domain (rest looked up from reference TRBV11-3 and TRBJ1-2): EAGVVQSPRYKIIEKKQPVAFWCNPISGHNTLYWYLQNLGQGPELLIRYENEEAVDDSQLPKDRFSAERLKGVDSTLKIQPAELGDSAVYLCASSLDEGSYYGYTFGSGTRLTVV.

The CDR3 region is CASSHPTGSPGSSYEQYF. In DNA form, the CDR3 reads TGCGCCAGCAGTCACCCCACCGGGTCCCCCGGCAGCTCCTACGAGCAGTACTTC. The chain recombines TRBV23-1 with TRBJ2-7; D unresolved. TRBV23-1 is assigned to the ORF class and has an uncertain function. CDR3 length: 18 amino acids. Trimming removed 3 bases at V and 0 bases at J, with 21 bases between.

The J gene is TRBJ2-7, the V gene TRBV11-3, with TRBD2 matching 9 bases. The germline V gene has CDR1 SGHNT and CDR2 YENEEA. The CDR3 is made up of 16 amino acids. J was trimmed by 6 bases and V by 3 bases; bases with no gene match: 12. This CDR3 is CASSLMSLAGPAEQYF. The DNA of the CDR3 is TGTGCCAGCAGCTTGATGTCGCTAGCGGGACCCGCCGAGCAGTACTTC.

The CDR3 sequence is CASSQGSGEETQYF. In DNA form, the CDR3 reads TGCGCCAGCAGCCAAGGTTCCGGGGAAGAGACCCAGTACTTC. V gene TRBV4-1 combines with J gene TRBJ2-5; the D gene is possibly TRBD2 (5 bases). CDR3 length equals 14 residues. Trimming pared 1 base from V and 3 bases from J, leaving 9 bases between. The germline CDR1 and CDR2 sequences are MGHRA and YSYEKL.

The V call is TRBV18, the J call TRBJ1-5, with D perhaps TRBD1 (6 bases). Trimming removed 2 bases from V and 4 bases from J, with 15 bases in between. This CDR3 contains 16 residues. CDR1 and CDR2 (germline): KGHSH, LQKENI. The CDR3, as DNA: TGTGCCAGCTCACCATCTTCGCAGGGGTGGAATCAGCCCCAGCATTTT. It yields the protein CASSPSSQGWNQPQHF.

CDR3 in amino acids: CASSEGQGYGYTF. The CDR3 DNA is TGTGCCAGCAGTGAAGGGCAGGGTTATGGCTACACCTTC. The J gene is TRBJ1-2, the V gene TRBV2; D is possibly TRBD1 (5 bases). The germline CDR1 and CDR2 sequences are SNHLY and FYNNEI. V shed 1 base and J shed 5 bases, with 8 bases lying between them. The CDR3 is 13 residues long.

This rearrangement joins TRBV19 to TRBJ1-5; D unresolved. The CDR3 contains 12 residues. V lost 5 bases and J 6 bases, leaving 8 bases between the germline ends. Looked up from germline, CDR1 is LNHDA and CDR2 is SQIVND (reference sequence). CDR3 bases: TGTGCCAGTAGTGAGAGGTCTCAGCCCCAGCATTTT. Translation gives CASSERSQPQHF. Full variable domain (remainder filled in from reference TRBV19 and TRBJ1-5): DGGITQSPKYLFRKEGQNVTLSCEQNLNHDAMYWYRQDPGQGLRLIYYSQIVNDFQKGDIAEGYSVSREKKESFPLTVTSAQKNPTAFYLCASSERSQPQHFGDGTRLSIL.

V and J are TRBV5-5 and TRBJ1-1; D might be TRBD1 (5 bases). Trimming took 5 bases from V and 2 from J, leaving 10 bases between them. Germline lookup yields CDR1 SGHKS and CDR2 YYEKEE (reference sequence). The CDR3 has 13 amino acids. In DNA, the CDR3 is TGTGCCAGCAGGCGGGACCTAAACACTGAAGCTTTCTTT. It codes for CASRRDLNTEAFF.